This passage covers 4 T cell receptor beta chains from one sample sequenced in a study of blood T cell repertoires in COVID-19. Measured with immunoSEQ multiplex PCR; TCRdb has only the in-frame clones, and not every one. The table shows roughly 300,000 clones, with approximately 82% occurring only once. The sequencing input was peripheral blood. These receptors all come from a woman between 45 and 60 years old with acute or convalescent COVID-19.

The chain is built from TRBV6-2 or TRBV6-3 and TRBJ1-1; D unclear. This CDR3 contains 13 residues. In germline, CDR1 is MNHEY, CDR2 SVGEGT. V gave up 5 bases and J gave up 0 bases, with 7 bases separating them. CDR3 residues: CASSTVLNTEAFF. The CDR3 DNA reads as TGTGCCAGCAGTACGGTGCTGAACACTGAAGCTTTCTTT.

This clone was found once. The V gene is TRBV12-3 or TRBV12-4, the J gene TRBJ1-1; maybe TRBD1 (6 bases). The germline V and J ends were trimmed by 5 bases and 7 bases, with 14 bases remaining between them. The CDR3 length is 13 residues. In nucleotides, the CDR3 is TGTGCCAGCAGTCTTACAGGGAAAGGTGAAGCTTTCTTT. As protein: CASSLTGKGEAFF.

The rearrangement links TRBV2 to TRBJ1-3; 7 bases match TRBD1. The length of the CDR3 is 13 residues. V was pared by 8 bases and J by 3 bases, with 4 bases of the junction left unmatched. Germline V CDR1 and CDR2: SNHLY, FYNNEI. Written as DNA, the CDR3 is TGTGCCAGCGCCGCAGGGGGTGGAAACACCATATATTTT. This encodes CASAAGGGNTIYF.

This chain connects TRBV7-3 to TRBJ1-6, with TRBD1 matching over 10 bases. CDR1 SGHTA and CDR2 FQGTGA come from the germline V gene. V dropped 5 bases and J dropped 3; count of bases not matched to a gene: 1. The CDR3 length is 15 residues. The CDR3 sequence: CASSRTGGYNSPLHF. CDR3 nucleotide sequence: TGTGCCAGCAGCCGGACAGGGGGCTATAATTCACCCCTCCACTTT. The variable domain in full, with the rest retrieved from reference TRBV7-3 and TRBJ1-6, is GAGVSQTPSNKVTEKGKYVELRCDPISGHTALYWYRQSLGQGPEFLIYFQGTGAADDSGLPNDRFFAVRPEGSVSTLKIQRTERGDSAVYLCASSRTGGYNSPLHFGNGTRLTVT.